These 8 T cell receptor beta chains originate from one sample sequenced in a study of blood T cell repertoires in COVID-19. Using immunoSEQ multiplex PCR, the repertoire was profiled, and TCRdb retains in-frame clones only, with some absent. This sample has fewer than 200,000 clones; 84% occur once, and the top ten carry roughly a tenth. Material for sequencing was peripheral blood. These receptors originate from a man between 65 and 85 years old with active or convalescent COVID-19.

The chain recombines TRBV9 with TRBJ1-6; the D gene is possibly TRBD1 (6 bases). Trimming removed 3 bases from V and 10 bases from J, with 17 bases in between. This CDR3 contains 15 residues. CDR1 SGDLS and CDR2 YYNGEE come from the germline V gene. The CDR3 is CASSALQGGGSPLHF. The CDR3 nucleotides read TGTGCCAGCAGCGCACTACAGGGAGGGGGATCACCCCTCCACTTT.

The chain employs TRBV12-3 or TRBV12-4 and TRBJ2-7; no reliable D call. Trimming pared 3 bases from V and 5 bases from J, leaving 11 bases between. This CDR3 spans 13 amino acids. This CDR3 reads CASSLLVVHEQYF. As DNA, the CDR3 is TGTGCCAGCAGTTTGTTGGTAGTCCACGAGCAGTACTTC.

This chain joins TRBV24-1 and TRBJ2-5, with TRBD2 identical over 7 bases. V dropped 3 bases and J dropped 5; count of bases not matched to a gene: 8. The CDR3 is 15 residues long. Germline CDR1 reads KGHDR; CDR2 reads SFDVKD. CDR3 region: CATSDARAAGETQYF. The CDR3 region has the DNA TGTGCCACCAGTGATGCTCGGGCAGCGGGGGAGACCCAGTACTTC.

J is TRBJ1-2 and V is TRBV15; D is ambiguous. V shed 0 bases and J shed 4 bases, with 3 bases lying between them. CDR1 is LNHNV, CDR2 YYDKDF, per germline (reference sequence). The CDR3 is 12 residues long. For the CDR3, the DNA is TGTGCCACCAGCAGAGACAGCTATGGCTACACCTTC. Encoded protein: CATSRDSYGYTF.

The chain employs TRBV6-2 or TRBV6-3 and TRBJ1-1; a possible D gene is TRBD1 (6 bases). Germline CDR1 reads MNHEY; CDR2 reads SVGEGT. V was trimmed by 5 bases and J by 7 bases, leaving 17 bases between them. The CDR3 length is 14 residues. CDR3 loop: CASSAPGGLLEAFF. Here the CDR3 DNA reads TGTGCCAGCAGTGCTCCGGGGGGCCTACTTGAAGCTTTCTTT.

The CDR3 region is CASSLGGRAYEQFF. CDR3 nucleotides: TGTGCCAGCAGTTTGGGAGGGAGGGCCTATGAGCAGTTCTTC. The chain is built from TRBV27 and TRBJ2-1; TRBD2 matches 7 bases. The CDR3 consists of 14 residues. Germline-derived CDR1 and CDR2 are MNHEY and SMNVEV (reference sequence). Losses at the gene ends were 3 bases for V and 8 bases for J; bases not matched to a gene: 7.

The J gene is TRBJ2-1, the V gene TRBV19, with TRBD2 identical over 13 bases. Germline CDR1 is LNHDA and CDR2 is SQIVND (reference sequence). V shed 3 bases and J 0 bases; nucleotides not matched to a gene: 17. CDR3 size: 22 residues. CDR3 bases: TGTGCCAGTAGTATGACAGGGCCCGGACTAGCGGGAGTGGGACTCTCCTACAATGAGCAGTTCTTC. Encoded protein: CASSMTGPGLAGVGLSYNEQFF. Full variable domain (missing parts from reference TRBV19 and TRBJ2-1): DGGITQSPKYLFRKEGQNVTLSCEQNLNHDAMYWYRQDPGQGLRLIYYSQIVNDFQKGDIAEGYSVSREKKESFPLTVTSAQKNPTAFYLCASSMTGPGLAGVGLSYNEQFFGPGTRLTVL.

This clone was picked up one time. The gene calls are TRBV5-1 and TRBJ2-3; D may be TRBD1 (5 bases). CDR3 size: 13 residues. Trimming pared 4 bases from V and 3 bases from J, leaving 9 bases between. Germline CDR1 reads SGHRS; CDR2 reads YFSETQ. CDR3 loop: CASSPKGTDTQYF. In DNA form, the CDR3 reads TGCGCCAGCAGCCCCAAGGGGACAGATACGCAGTATTTT.